One and the same sample provided the 10 T cell receptor beta chains below, sequenced in a study of T cell responses to AZD1222 COVID-19 vaccine. Using immunoSEQ multiplex PCR, the repertoire was profiled, and TCRdb retains in-frame clones only, with some absent. The table shows approximately 110,000 clones, with roughly 90% occurring only once. Here the sequenced sample was peripheral blood, taken on day 0 of AZD1222 vaccination. The origin of the receptors is an adult in good health.

The gene calls are TRBV2 and TRBJ1-4; possibly TRBD1 for D (6 bases). Germline-derived CDR1 and CDR2 are SNHLY and FYNNEI. The CDR3 is made up of 15 amino acids. Trimming took off 5 bases at V and 8 bases at J, with 18 bases between the two ends. The CDR3, as DNA: TGTGCCAGCAGTCGCCAGGGGTGGGGTGGGGAAAAACTGTTTTTT. It specifies CASSRQGWGGEKLFF.

V usage is TRBV28 and J usage is TRBJ1-2; D is uncertain. CDR1 MDHEN and CDR2 SYDVKM come from the germline V gene. Trimming pared 5 bases from V and 3 bases from J, leaving 7 bases between. The CDR3 consists of 12 residues. The CDR3 DNA follows: TGTGCCAGCAGTCCCCTTTACTATGGCTACACCTTC. Translating it yields CASSPLYYGYTF.

The chain recombines TRBV28 with TRBJ2-7; D remains ambiguous. The V gene lost 1 base and the J gene lost 3 bases, with 7 bases spanning the gap. CDR1 and CDR2 (germline): MDHEN, SYDVKM. The CDR3 totals 13 residues. The CDR3 DNA sequence: TGTGCCAGCAGTTTATATGGTCGCTACGAGCAGTACTTC. Translation gives CASSLYGRYEQYF.

The chain is built from TRBV29-1 and TRBJ1-1; the D is unclear. Germline V gene lookup returns CDR1 SQVTM and CDR2 ANQGSEA. This CDR3 spans 11 amino acids. V lost 3 bases to trimming and J lost 5 bases, with 7 bases between them. CDR3 coding DNA: TGCAGCGTTGAGGGGTGGACTGAAGCTTTCTTT. As protein: CSVEGWTEAFF.

V is TRBV7-9 and J is TRBJ2-3; no firm D call. Trimming removed 4 bases from V and 2 bases from J, with 7 bases in between. This CDR3 comprises 13 residues. Germline CDR1 is SEHNR and CDR2 is FQNEAQ (reference sequence). The CDR3 coding sequence is TGTGCCAGCAGCTCCGAGCTCACAGATACGCAGTATTTT. Protein product: CASSSELTDTQYF.

V gene TRBV6-5 combines with J gene TRBJ2-6; the D is unclear. CDR1 and CDR2 from the germline V gene are MNHEY and SVGAGI. The germline V and J ends were trimmed by 7 bases and 2 bases, with 9 bases remaining between them. CDR3 length: 14 residues. The CDR3 coding sequence is TGTGCCAGCACTAGGGCTGCTGGGGCCAACGTCCTGACTTTC. Amino acid sequence: CASTRAAGANVLTF.

V and J are TRBV6-5 and TRBJ1-3; D perhaps matches TRBD1 (6 bases). The germline V gene encodes CDR1 MNHEY and CDR2 SVGAGI. The CDR3 is made up of 16 amino acids. Trimming left V 2 bases short and J 1 base short, with 12 bases between. The CDR3 reads CASSYHGQPSGNTIYF. CDR3 in DNA: TGTGCCAGCAGTTACCATGGACAGCCTTCTGGAAACACCATATATTTT.

This chain connects TRBV4-1 to TRBJ1-2; no firm D call. V gave up 1 base and J gave up 3 bases, with 9 bases separating them. The CDR3 runs to 14 residues. CDR1 is MGHRA and CDR2 is YSYEKL in the germline V gene. Here the CDR3 DNA reads TGCGCCAGCAGCCAAGGTTCGCAGCACTATGGCTACACCTTC. It is translated as CASSQGSQHYGYTF.

The chain uses TRBV28 and TRBJ1-5; D uncertain. The CDR3 contains 12 residues. Germline-derived CDR1 and CDR2 are MDHEN and SYDVKM. Between the trimmed V and J ends, which lost 9 bases and 4 bases, there was a span of 10 bases. The CDR3, as DNA: TGTGCCAGTAGATCGGGAAATCAGCCCCAGCATTTT. Protein sequence: CASRSGNQPQHF.

The V call is TRBV12-3 or TRBV12-4, the J call TRBJ2-2; D is undetermined. With 6 bases removed from V and 2 bases from J, the gap between germline ends came to 7 bases. CDR3 length: 13 amino acids. DNA of the CDR3: TGTGCCAGCAGGATAGCTAACACCGGGGAGCTGTTTTTT. This encodes CASRIANTGELFF.